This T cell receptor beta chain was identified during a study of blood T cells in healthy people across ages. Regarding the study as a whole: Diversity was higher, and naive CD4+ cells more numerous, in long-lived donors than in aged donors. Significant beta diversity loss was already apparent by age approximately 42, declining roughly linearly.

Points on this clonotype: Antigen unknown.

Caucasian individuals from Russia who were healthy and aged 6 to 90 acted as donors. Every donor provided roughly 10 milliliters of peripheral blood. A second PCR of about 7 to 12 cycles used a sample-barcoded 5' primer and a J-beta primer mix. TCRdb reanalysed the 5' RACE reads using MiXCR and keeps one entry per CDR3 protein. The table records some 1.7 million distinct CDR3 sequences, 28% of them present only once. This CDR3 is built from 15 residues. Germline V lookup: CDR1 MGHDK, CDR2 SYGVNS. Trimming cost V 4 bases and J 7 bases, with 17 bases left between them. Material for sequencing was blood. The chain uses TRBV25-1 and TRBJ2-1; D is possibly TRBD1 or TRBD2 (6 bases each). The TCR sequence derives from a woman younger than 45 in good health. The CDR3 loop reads CASSGRGHRGNEQFF. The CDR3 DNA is TGTGCCAGCAGTGGTCGGGGGCATAGGGGGAATGAGCAGTTCTTC.